A single sample gave rise to the 12 T cell receptor beta chains below, sequenced in a study of tumor and adjacent non-tumor tissue in lung cancer. RNA was extracted from bulk tissue without any cell sorting. The library came from three nested PCR rounds adapted from ARM-PCR protocols. TCRdb re-called the multiplex PCR reads with MiXCR, one entry per CDR3 protein. The sample lists approximately 76,000 distinct CDR3 sequences; around 70% were seen once. Sample: lung tumor tissue. These receptors originate from a woman between 65 and 79 years old with non-small cell lung cancer.

There are many counts of this clonotype. The rearrangement joins TRBV7-8 to TRBJ2-2, with D possibly matching TRBD1 (7 bases). CDR3 length: 15 residues. V was clipped by 5 bases and J by 5 bases, with 15 bases between them. Germline CDR1 reads SGHVS; CDR2 reads FQNEAQ. The CDR3 bases are TGTGCCAGCAGCCGCGGGACAGCTGGAACCGGGGAGCTGTTTTTT. This gives the protein CASSRGTAGTGELFF.

In its sample, this clonotype ranks as medium-sized. This chain links TRBV6-5 with TRBJ2-1; D is unclear. V lost 4 bases and J 5 bases, leaving 9 bases between the germline ends. Per germline, CDR1 MNHEY and CDR2 SVGAGI. This CDR3 region has 13 residues. CDR3 amino acids: CASSFLANNEQFF. The CDR3 nucleotides read TGTGCCAGCAGTTTTCTGGCGAACAATGAGCAGTTCTTC.

Note on this clonotype: The germline gene is not matched at one end of the junction; a read error may be the cause. The chain is built from TRBV29-1 and TRBJ2-1; 8 nucleotides line up with TRBD2. This CDR3 spans 16 amino acids. Germline CDR1 is SQVTM and CDR2 is ANQGSEA. CDR3 coding DNA: TGCAGCGTTGAAGATTACGGGACTAGGTTCTACAATGAACAGTTCTTC. It codes for CSVEDYGTRFYNEQFF.

As regards this clonotype: This is likely a read error, given that the CDR3 carries no conserved phenylalanine or tryptophan at its end. The chain links TRBV28 to TRBJ2-1, with 10 nucleotides matching TRBD2. This CDR3 has 14 residues. Germline loops: CDR1 MDHEN, CDR2 SYDVKM. CDR3 sequence: CASLAGGIYNEQFL. The CDR3, as DNA: TGTGCCAGCTTAGCGGGGGGAATCTACAACGAGCAGTTCCTC.

Details on this clonotype: Since no conserved phenylalanine or tryptophan closes the CDR3, a read error is the likely cause. The chain links TRBV10-3 to TRBJ1-1, with TRBD1 matching 10 bases. J lost 8 bases, V lost 8 bases, and 5 bases had no gene match. Germline CDR1 reads ENHRY; CDR2 reads SYGVKD. The CDR3 is made up of 12 amino acids. As DNA, the CDR3 is TGTGCCATCCAGACAGGGGGCACCGAAGCTTTCTAT. As protein: CAIQTGGTEAFY.

About this clonotype itself: One end of the junction is discordant with germline, which a read error may explain. The chain employs TRBV29-1 and TRBJ2-1; possible D gene TRBD1, 5 bases. CDR3 length: 14 amino acids. Germline V gives CDR1 SQVTM, CDR2 ANQGSEA. CDR3 region: CSLEVSRAYNELFF. The CDR3 coding sequence is TGCAGCCTTGAAGTTAGCAGGGCCTACAATGAGCTGTTCTTC.

This chain links TRBV6-1 with TRBJ2-7, with TRBD2 matching over 11 bases. CDR3 length equals 19 residues. CDR1 and CDR2 (germline): MNHNS, SASEGT. The CDR3 loop reads CSSSEVFVTSGAGTYEQYF. Here the CDR3 DNA reads TGTTCGAGCAGTGAAGTGTTCGTGACTAGCGGGGCTGGCACCTACGAGCAGTACTTC.

On this clonotype itself: Germline is not matched at one junction end, which may reflect a read error. This chain links TRBV28 with TRBJ1-5; a possible D gene is TRBD1 (6 bases). Germline CDR1 is MDHEN and CDR2 is SYDVKM. The length of the CDR3 is 14 residues. CDR3 nucleotide sequence: TGTGTCAGCAGCTTAATACAGGGCCACCAGCCCCAGCATTTT. Its translation: CVSSLIQGHQPQHF.

The sample holds many counts of this clonotype. This chain joins TRBV7-8 and TRBJ1-2; maybe TRBD1 (6 bases). Germline V CDR1 and CDR2: SGHVS, FQNEAQ. Trimming took off 4 bases at V and 3 bases at J, with 18 bases between the two ends. CDR3 length equals 16 residues. CDR3 sequence: CASSSNTRGFDYGYTF. DNA for the CDR3: TGTGCCAGCAGCTCGAATACAAGGGGGTTTGACTATGGCTACACCTTC.

Notes on this clonotype: Germline and junction disagree at one end, which may indicate a read error. The rearrangement uses TRBV10-3 and TRBJ2-3; TRBD2 matches 8 bases. The CDR3 is 18 residues long. Germline lookup yields CDR1 ENHRY and CDR2 SYGVKD. Written as DNA, the CDR3 is TGTGCCGTCAGTGAAGGTAGCGGGAAGGCAATTGGCACAGATACACAGTATTTT. Protein product: CAVSEGSGKAIGTDTQYF.

Worth noting for this clonotype: At one boundary the junction diverges from the germline segment, which might be a read error. The chain recombines TRBV6-1 with TRBJ2-7; D gene ambiguous. Germline V gene lookup returns CDR1 MNHNS and CDR2 SASEGT. This CDR3 is built from 15 residues. CDR3 amino acids: CASGETGSQSSEQYF. The CDR3 DNA sequence: TGTGCCAGCGGTGAAACGGGCAGCCAGTCGTCCGAGCAGTACTTC.

Comment on this clonotype: One end of the junction fails to match germline, which may point to a read error. V is TRBV6-1 and J is TRBJ1-5; 7 bases line up with TRBD1. Germline V gene sequence: CDR1 MNHNS, CDR2 SASEGT. The CDR3 has 15 residues. CDR3 protein: CANSEPRGWLEPQHF. CDR3 nucleotides: TGTGCCAACAGTGAGCCCAGGGGGTGGTTGGAGCCCCAGCATTTT.